This T cell receptor (beta chain) comes out of a study of blood T cell repertoires in COVID-19. The CDR3 is 20 amino acids. V lost 5 bases and J lost 3; bases outside the gene matches: 16. Germline CDR1 is LGHNA and CDR2 is YSLEER. Repertoires were generated with immunoSEQ multiplex PCR, while TCRdb's copy carries only in-frame clones and drops some. The sample includes about 370,000 clones, roughly 86% of them seen just once. Material: peripheral blood. The rearrangement joins TRBV4-3 to TRBJ2-3; the match to TRBD2 covers 14 bases. The origin of this receptor is a woman in her 30s with COVID-19, enrolled during active disease. The CDR3 loop reads CASSAASMGTSGSITDTQYF. CDR3 DNA: TGCGCCAGCAGCGCAGCTTCAATGGGGACTAGCGGGAGCATAACAGATACGCAGTATTTT.